This T cell receptor beta chain was captured by sequencing in a study of naive and memory T cell subsets. General study findings and limits: TCR transcript changes with activation or differentiation may affect this RNA method.

The library had UMIs added by 3' ligation of an oligonucleotide to TCR cDNA. Whole-blood samples were approximately 2.6 ml of peripheral blood from healthy adult volunteers. Unsorted total RNA, about 1 to 1000 ng, was DNase treated before reverse transcription. Amplification of ligated cDNA took four PCR rounds with SP2 and nested alpha and beta constant primers. Alpha and beta constant region primers primed reverse transcription for blood and skin samples. MiXCR, run by TCRdb on the 5' RACE reads, gives a single entry per CDR3 protein. The profile covers 32,000 or so distinct CDR3 sequences, with over 15% appearing a single time and about 2.4% taken by the ten largest. For this clonotype: Its specificity is not known.

The TCR sequence derives from a female donor in good health.

CDR3 region: CASSTSENIQYF. DNA for the CDR3: TGTGCCAGCAGCACATCCGAAAACATTCAGTACTTC. The chain joins TRBV7-2 to TRBJ2-4; D uncertain. The CDR3 consists of 12 residues. Between the trimmed V and J ends, which lost 5 bases and 5 bases, there was a span of 7 bases. Germline assignment: CDR1 SGHTA and CDR2 FQGNSA.